This T cell receptor (beta chain) is from a study of cytomegalovirus exposure and HLA in healthy donors. Study details: In an earlier analysis, 117 million unique TCR beta sequences were found from some 180 million T cells.

On this clone: Its cognate antigen is unknown.

The PCR contained 60 Vbeta and 13 Jbeta primers. Profiling relied on immunoSEQ multiplex PCR, and the TCRdb table lists in-frame clones only, not all of them. The table records 120,000 to 150,000 clones, roughly 79% of them present only once. Regarding the study as a whole: According to a later analysis, donors in an Asian-associated ancestry cluster reportedly had fewer N-insertions than the approximately 670-donor mean. Researchers reported in a later analysis that a missense DCLRE1C variant was tied to TCR beta V- and J-gene trimming.

This sequence originates from a male donor in good health and CMV-seronegative. Sequencing was carried out using PBMCs.

CDR3 sequence reads: CATSRPAGAVFYGYTF. CDR3 coding DNA: TGTGCCACCAGCAGACCAGCAGGGGCCGTTTTCTATGGCTACACCTTC. This sequence joins TRBV15 and TRBJ1-2; weak D call: TRBD1 (6 bases). CDR3 size: 16 residues. Germline CDR1 is LNHNV and CDR2 is YYDKDF (reference sequence). V shed 2 bases and J shed 4 bases, with 17 bases lying between them.